This T cell receptor (beta chain) was identified during a study of T cells in Graves' hyperthyroidism and ophthalmopathy. RNA transcripts provided the source from which TCR beta CDR3 regions were amplified. Using the HTBI primer set, a first-round RT-PCR was run on the TCR CDR3. TCRdb ran MiXCR on the multiplex PCR reads and lists one entry per CDR3 protein. The data show approximately 510,000 distinct CDR3 sequences, over 35% seen once. Diagnostic assessment was based on clinical symptoms, serum thyroxine and TRAb, thyroid ultrasound and orbital computed tomography. This CDR3 spans 14 amino acids. CDR1 MNHNS and CDR2 SASEGT come from the germline V gene. Unmatched junction bases numbered 8, after V lost 7 bases and J lost 8 bases.

This rearrangement joins TRBV6-1 to TRBJ1-4; TRBD1 matches at 9 bases. Material for sequencing was peripheral blood or thyroid tissue (not recorded which). The source of this sequence is an adult woman with Graves' disease, either hyperthyroidism or ophthalmopathy (not recorded which). Written as DNA, the CDR3 is TGTGCCAGCACCCTCGGACAGGGGCGCGAAAAACTGTTTTTT. This encodes CASTLGQGREKLFF.